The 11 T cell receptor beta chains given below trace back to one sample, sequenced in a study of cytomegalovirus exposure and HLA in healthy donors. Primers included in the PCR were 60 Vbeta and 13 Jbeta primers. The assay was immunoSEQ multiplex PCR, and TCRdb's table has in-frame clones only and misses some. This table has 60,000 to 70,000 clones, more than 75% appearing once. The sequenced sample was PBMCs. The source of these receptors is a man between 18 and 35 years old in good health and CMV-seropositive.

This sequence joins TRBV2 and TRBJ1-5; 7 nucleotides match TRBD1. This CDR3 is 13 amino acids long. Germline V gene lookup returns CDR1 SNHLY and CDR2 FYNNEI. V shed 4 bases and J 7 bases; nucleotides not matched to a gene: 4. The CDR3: CASSVGGRQPQHF. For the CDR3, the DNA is TGTGCCAGCAGTGTAGGGGGCCGCCAGCCCCAGCATTTT.

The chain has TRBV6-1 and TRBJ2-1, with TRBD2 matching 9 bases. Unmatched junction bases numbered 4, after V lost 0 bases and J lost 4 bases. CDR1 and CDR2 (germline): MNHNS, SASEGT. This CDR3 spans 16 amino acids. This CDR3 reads CASSEARGGRYNEQFF. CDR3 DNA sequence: TGTGCCAGCAGTGAAGCGCGGGGGGGGCGATACAATGAGCAGTTCTTC.

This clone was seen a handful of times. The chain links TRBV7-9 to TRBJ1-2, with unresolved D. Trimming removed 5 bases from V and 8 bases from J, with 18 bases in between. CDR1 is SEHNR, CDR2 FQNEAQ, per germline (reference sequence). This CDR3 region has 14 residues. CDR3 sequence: CASSLRGGAGGYTF. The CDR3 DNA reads TGTGCCAGCAGCCTCCGCGGCGGCGCGGGAGGCTACACCTTC. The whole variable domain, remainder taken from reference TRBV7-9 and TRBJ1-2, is DTGVSQNPRHKITKRGQNVTFRCDPISEHNRLYWYRQTLGQGPEFLTYFQNEAQLEKSRLLSDRFSAERPKGSFSTLEIQRTEQGDSAMYLCASSLRGGAGGYTFGSGTRLTVV.

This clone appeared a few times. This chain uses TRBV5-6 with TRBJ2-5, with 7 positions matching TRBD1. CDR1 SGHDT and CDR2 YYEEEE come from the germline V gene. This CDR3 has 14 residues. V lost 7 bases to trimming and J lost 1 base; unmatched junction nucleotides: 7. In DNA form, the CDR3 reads TGTGCCAGCGCCCGAGGGGACAGCCAAGAGACCCAGTACTTC. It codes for CASARGDSQETQYF.

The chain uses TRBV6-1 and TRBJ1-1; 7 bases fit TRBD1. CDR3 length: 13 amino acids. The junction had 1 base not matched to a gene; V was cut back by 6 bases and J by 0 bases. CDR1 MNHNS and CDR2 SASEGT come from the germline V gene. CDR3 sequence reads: CASSTGVNTEAFF. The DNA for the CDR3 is TGTGCCAGCAGCACAGGGGTGAACACTGAAGCTTTCTTT.

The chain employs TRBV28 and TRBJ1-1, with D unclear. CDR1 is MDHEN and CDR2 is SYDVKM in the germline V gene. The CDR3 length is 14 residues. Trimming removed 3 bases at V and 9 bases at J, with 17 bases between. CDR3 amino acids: CASSFVKLIAKAFF. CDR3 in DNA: TGTGCCAGCAGTTTTGTTAAGTTGATCGCTAAAGCTTTCTTT.

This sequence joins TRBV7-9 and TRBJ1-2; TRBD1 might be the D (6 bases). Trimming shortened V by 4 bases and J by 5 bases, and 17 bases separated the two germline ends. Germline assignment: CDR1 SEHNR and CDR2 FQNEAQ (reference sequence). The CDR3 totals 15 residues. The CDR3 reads CASSYTLQGEYGYTF. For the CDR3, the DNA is TGTGCCAGCAGCTACACCCTACAGGGAGAGTATGGCTACACCTTC.

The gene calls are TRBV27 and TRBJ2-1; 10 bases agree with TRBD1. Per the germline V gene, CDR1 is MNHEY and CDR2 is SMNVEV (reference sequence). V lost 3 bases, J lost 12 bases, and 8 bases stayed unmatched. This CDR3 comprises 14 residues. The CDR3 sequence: CASSFGQGGIVQFF. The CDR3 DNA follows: TGTGCCAGCAGTTTCGGACAGGGGGGAATTGTGCAGTTCTTC.

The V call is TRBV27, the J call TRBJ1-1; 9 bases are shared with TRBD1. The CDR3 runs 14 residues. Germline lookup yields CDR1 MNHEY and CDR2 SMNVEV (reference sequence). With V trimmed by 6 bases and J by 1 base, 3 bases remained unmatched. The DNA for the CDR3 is TGTGCCAGCAGCCTGGGACAGGGGAACACTGAAGCTTTCTTT. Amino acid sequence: CASSLGQGNTEAFF.

CDR3 DNA: TGTGCCAGCAGTGTGGGACAGGCCTATGGCTACACCTTC. This codes for CASSVGQAYGYTF. This chain joins TRBV2 and TRBJ1-2; TRBD1 matches 8 bases. Losses at the gene ends were 4 bases for V and 4 bases for J; bases not matched to a gene: 2. The CDR3 covers 13 residues. Per germline, CDR1 SNHLY and CDR2 FYNNEI.

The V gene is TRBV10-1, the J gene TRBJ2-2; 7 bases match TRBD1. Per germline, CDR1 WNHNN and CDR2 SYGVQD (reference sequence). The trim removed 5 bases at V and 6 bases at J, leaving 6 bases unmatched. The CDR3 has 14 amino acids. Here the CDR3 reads CASSNRGASGELFF. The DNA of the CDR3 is TGCGCCAGCAGTAACAGGGGCGCGTCCGGGGAGCTGTTTTTT.